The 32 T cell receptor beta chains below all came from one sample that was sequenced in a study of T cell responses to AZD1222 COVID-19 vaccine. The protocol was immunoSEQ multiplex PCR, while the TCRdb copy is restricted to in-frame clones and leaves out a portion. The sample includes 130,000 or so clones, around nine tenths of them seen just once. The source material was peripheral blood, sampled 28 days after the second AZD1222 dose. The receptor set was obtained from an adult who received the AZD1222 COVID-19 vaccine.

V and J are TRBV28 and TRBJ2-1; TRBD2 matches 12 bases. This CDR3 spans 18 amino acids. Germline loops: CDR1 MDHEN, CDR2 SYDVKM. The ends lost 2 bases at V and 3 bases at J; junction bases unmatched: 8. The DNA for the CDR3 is TGTGCCAGCAGTTTACTAGCGGGAGGGCCGAGCGTCTACAATGAGCAGTTCTTC. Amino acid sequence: CASSLLAGGPSVYNEQFF. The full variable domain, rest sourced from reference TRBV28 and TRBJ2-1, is DVKVTQSSRYLVKRTGEKVFLECVQDMDHENMFWYRQDPGLGLRLIYFSYDVKMKEKGDIPEGYSVSREKKERFSLILESASTNQTSMYLCASSLLAGGPSVYNEQFFGPGTRLTVL.

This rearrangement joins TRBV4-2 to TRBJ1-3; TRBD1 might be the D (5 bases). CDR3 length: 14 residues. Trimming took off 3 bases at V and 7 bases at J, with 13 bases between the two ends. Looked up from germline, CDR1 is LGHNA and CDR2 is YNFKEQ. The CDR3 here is CASSQARAGNTIYF. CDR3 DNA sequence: TGTGCCAGCAGCCAGGCCAGGGCCGGCAACACCATATATTTT.

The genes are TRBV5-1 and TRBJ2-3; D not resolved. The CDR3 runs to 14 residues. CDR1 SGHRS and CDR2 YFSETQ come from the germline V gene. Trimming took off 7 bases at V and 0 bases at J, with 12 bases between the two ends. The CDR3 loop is CASAGDHSTDTQYF. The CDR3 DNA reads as TGCGCCAGCGCTGGCGACCATAGCACAGATACGCAGTATTTT.

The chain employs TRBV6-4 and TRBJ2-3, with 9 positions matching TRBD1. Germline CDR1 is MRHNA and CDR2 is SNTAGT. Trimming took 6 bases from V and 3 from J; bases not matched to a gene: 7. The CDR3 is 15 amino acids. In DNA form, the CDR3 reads TGTGCCAGCAGATCGGGACAGGGTACAACAGATACGCAGTATTTT. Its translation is CASRSGQGTTDTQYF.

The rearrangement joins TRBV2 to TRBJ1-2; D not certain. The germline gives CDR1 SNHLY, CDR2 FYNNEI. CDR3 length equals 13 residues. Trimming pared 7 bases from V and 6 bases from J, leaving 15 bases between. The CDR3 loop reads CASTGTESNGYTF. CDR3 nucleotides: TGTGCCAGCACCGGAACCGAATCCAATGGCTACACCTTC.

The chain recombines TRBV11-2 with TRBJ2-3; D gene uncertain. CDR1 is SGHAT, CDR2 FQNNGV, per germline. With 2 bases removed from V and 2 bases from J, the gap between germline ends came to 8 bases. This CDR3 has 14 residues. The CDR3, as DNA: TGTGCCAGCAGCTTATTCCCCTTCACAGATACGCAGTATTTT. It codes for CASSLFPFTDTQYF.

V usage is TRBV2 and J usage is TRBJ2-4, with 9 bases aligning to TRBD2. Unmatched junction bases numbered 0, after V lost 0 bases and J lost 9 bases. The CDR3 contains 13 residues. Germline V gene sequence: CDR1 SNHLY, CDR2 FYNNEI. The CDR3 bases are TGTGCCAGCAGTGAAGCGCGGGGGGGCATTCAGTACTTC. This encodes CASSEARGGIQYF.

For the CDR3, the DNA is TGTGCCAGCAGTTTCGGGGGACTATCGTGGCCCCAGCATTTT. Protein: CASSFGGLSWPQHF. The chain combines TRBV27 with TRBJ1-5, with a tentative D call TRBD1 (5 bases). This CDR3 has 14 amino acids. V lost 3 bases and J 9 bases, leaving 15 bases between the germline ends. Germline V gives CDR1 MNHEY, CDR2 SMNVEV (reference sequence).

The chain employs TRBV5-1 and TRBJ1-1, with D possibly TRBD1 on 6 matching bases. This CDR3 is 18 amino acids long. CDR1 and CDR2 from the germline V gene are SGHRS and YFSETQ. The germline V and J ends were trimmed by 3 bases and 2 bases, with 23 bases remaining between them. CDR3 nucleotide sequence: TGCGCCAGCAGCTCCCGCCAGGGGAGGGGCGAGGGAAACACTGAAGCTTTCTTT. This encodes CASSSRQGRGEGNTEAFF.

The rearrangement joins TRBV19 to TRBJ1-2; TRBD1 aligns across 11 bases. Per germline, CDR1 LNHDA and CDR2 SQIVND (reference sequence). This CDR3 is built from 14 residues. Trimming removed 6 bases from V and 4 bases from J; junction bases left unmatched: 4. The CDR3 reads CASRRTGGVYGYTF. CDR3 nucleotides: TGTGCCAGTAGGCGGACAGGGGGCGTCTATGGCTACACCTTC. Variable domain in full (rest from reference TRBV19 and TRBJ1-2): DGGITQSPKYLFRKEGQNVTLSCEQNLNHDAMYWYRQDPGQGLRLIYYSQIVNDFQKGDIAEGYSVSREKKESFPLTVTSAQKNPTAFYLCASRRTGGVYGYTFGSGTRLTVV.

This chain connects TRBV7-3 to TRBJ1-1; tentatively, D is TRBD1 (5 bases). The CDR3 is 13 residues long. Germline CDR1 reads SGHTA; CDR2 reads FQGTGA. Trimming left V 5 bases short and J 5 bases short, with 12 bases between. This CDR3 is CASSLSGATEAFF. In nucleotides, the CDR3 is TGTGCCAGCAGCCTATCCGGGGCAACTGAAGCTTTCTTT.

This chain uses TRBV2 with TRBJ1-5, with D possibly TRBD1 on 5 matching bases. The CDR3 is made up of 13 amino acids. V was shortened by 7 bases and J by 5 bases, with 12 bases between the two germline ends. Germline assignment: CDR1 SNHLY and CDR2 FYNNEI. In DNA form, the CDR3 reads TGTGCCAGCACGCAGGGATTGTATCAGCCCCAGCATTTT. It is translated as CASTQGLYQPQHF.

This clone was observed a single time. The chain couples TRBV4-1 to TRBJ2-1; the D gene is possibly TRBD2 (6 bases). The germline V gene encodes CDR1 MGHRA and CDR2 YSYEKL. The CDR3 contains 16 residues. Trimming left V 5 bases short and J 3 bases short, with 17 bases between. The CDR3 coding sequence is TGCGCCAGCAGCACAAGCCTGGGACTCCACTACAATGAGCAGTTCTTC. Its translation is CASSTSLGLHYNEQFF.

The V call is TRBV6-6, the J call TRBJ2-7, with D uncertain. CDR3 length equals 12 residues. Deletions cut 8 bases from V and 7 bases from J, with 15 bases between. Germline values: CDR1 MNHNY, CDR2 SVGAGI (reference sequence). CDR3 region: CASSFWGGEQYF. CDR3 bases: TGTGCCAGCTCCTTTTGGGGTGGTGAGCAGTACTTC.

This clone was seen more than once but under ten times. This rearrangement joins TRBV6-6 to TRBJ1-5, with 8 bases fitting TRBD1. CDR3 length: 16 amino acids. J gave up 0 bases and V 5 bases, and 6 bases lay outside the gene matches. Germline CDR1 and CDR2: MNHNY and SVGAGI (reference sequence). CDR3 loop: CASSAPTGGSNQPQHF. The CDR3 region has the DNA TGTGCCAGCAGTGCACCAACAGGGGGTAGCAATCAGCCCCAGCATTTT.

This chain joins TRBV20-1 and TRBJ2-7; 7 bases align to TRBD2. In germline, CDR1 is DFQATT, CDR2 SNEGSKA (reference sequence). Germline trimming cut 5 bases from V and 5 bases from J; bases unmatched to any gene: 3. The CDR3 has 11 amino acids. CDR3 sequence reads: CSASRGDEQYF. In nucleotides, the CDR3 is TGCAGTGCTTCTCGGGGGGACGAGCAGTACTTC.

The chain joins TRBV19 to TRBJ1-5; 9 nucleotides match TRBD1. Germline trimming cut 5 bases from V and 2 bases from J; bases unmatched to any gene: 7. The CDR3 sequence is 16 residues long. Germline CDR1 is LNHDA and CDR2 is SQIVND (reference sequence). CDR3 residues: CASSLGQGPGNQPQHF. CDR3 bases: TGTGCCAGTAGTCTGGGACAGGGTCCTGGCAATCAGCCCCAGCATTTT.

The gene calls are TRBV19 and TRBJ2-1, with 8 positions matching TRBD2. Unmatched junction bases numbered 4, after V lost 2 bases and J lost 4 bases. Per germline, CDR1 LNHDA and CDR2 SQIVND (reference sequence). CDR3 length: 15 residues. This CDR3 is CASSIPLAAYNEQFF. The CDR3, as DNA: TGTGCCAGTAGTATACCACTAGCGGCATACAATGAGCAGTTCTTC.

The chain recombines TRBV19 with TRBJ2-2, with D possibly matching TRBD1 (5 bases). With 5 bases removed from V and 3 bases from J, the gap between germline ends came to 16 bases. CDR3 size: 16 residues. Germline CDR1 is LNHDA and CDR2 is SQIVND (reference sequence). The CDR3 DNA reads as TGTGCCAGTAGTCCGGGCAGGGTTATAGACACCGGGGAGCTGTTTTTT. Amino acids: CASSPGRVIDTGELFF.

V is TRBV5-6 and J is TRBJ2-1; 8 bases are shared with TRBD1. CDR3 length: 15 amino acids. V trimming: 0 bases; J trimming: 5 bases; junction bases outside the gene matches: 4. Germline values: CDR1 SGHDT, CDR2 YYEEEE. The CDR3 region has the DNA TGTGCCAGCAGCTTGGCAGGGGGCTACGACAATGAGCAGTTCTTC. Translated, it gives CASSLAGGYDNEQFF. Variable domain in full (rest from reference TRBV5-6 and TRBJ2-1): DAGVTQSPTHLIKTRGQQVTLRCSPKSGHDTVSWYQQALGQGPQFIFQYYEEEERQRGNFPDRFSGHQFPNYSSELNVNALLLGDSALYLCASSLAGGYDNEQFFGPGTRLTVL.

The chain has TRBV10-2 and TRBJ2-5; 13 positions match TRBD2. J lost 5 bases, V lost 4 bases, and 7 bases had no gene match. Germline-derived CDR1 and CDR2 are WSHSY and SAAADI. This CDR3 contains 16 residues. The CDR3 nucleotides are TGCGCCAGCAGTGCACTAGCGGGGGGGTGGATGGAGACCCAGTACTTC. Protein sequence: CASSALAGGWMETQYF.

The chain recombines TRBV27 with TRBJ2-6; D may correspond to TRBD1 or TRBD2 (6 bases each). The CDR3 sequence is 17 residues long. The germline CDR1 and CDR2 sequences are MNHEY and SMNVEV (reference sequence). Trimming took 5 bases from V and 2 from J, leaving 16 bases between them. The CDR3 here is CASSSPTGTAGANVLTF. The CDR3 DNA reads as TGTGCCAGCAGTAGTCCAACAGGGACTGCTGGGGCCAACGTCCTGACTTTC.

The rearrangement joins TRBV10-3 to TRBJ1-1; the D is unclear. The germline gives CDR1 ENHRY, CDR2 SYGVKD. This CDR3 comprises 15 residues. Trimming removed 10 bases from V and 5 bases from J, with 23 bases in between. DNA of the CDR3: TGTGCCACGACGGCCTCTTTGGACGGAGATACTGAAGCTTTCTTT. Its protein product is CATTASLDGDTEAFF.

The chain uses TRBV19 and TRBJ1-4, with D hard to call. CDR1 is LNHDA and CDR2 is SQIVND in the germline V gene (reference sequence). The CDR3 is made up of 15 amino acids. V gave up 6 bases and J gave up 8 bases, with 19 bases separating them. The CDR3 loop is CASRETGKGTEKLFF. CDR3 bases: TGTGCCAGTAGGGAGACCGGGAAGGGTACCGAAAAACTGTTTTTT.

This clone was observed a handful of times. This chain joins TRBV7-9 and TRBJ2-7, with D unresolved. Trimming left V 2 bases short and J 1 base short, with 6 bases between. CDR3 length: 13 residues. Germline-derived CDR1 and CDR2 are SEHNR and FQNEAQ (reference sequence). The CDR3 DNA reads TGTGCCAGCAGCTTAACAACATCCTACGAGCAGTACTTC. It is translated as CASSLTTSYEQYF.

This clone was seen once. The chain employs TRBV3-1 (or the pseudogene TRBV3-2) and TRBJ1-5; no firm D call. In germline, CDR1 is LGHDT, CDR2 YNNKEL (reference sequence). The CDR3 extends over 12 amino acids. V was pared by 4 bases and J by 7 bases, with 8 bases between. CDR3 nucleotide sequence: TGTGCCAGCAGCCGAGGAGGCCAGCCCCAGCATTTT. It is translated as CASSRGGQPQHF.

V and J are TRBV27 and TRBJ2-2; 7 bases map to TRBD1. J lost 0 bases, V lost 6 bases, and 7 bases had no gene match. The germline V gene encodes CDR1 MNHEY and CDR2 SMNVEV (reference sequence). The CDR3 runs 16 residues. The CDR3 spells CASRRQGPANTGELFF. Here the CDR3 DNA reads TGTGCCAGCAGAAGACAGGGCCCCGCGAACACCGGGGAGCTGTTTTTT.

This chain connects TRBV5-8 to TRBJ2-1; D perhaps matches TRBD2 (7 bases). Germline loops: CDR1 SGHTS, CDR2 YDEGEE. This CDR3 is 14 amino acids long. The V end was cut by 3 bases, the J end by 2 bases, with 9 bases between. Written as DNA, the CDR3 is TGTGCCAGCAGCTGGGGGGGCGCCTACAATGAGCAGTTCTTC. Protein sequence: CASSWGGAYNEQFF.

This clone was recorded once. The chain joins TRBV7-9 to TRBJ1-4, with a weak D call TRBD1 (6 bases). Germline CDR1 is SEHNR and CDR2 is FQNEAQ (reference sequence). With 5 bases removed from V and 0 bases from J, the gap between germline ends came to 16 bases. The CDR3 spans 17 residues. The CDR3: CASSPRQDRPTNEKLFF. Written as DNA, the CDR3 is TGTGCCAGCAGCCCACGACAGGACCGACCAACTAATGAAAAACTGTTTTTT.

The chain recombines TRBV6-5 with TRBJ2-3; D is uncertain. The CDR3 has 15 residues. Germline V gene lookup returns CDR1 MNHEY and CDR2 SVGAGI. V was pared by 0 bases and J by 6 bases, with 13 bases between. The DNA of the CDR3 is TGTGCCAGCAGTTACTCGGCTCTGCTTAGGGATACGCAGTATTTT. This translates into CASSYSALLRDTQYF.

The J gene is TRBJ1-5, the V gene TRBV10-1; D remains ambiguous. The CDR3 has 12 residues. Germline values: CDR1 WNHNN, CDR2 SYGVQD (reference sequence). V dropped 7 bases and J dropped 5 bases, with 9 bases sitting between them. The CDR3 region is CASTGKDQPQHF. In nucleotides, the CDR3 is TGCGCCAGCACAGGAAAAGATCAGCCCCAGCATTTT.

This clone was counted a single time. The CDR3 bases are TGTGCCAGCAGTTTAATTGGCGGGAGCTCCTATAATTCACCCCTCCACTTT. Translating gives CASSLIGGSSYNSPLHF. This sequence joins TRBV27 and TRBJ1-6; D not certain. Trimming stripped 2 bases from V and 0 bases from J, with 11 bases between. In germline, CDR1 is MNHEY, CDR2 SMNVEV (reference sequence). This CDR3 comprises 17 residues.